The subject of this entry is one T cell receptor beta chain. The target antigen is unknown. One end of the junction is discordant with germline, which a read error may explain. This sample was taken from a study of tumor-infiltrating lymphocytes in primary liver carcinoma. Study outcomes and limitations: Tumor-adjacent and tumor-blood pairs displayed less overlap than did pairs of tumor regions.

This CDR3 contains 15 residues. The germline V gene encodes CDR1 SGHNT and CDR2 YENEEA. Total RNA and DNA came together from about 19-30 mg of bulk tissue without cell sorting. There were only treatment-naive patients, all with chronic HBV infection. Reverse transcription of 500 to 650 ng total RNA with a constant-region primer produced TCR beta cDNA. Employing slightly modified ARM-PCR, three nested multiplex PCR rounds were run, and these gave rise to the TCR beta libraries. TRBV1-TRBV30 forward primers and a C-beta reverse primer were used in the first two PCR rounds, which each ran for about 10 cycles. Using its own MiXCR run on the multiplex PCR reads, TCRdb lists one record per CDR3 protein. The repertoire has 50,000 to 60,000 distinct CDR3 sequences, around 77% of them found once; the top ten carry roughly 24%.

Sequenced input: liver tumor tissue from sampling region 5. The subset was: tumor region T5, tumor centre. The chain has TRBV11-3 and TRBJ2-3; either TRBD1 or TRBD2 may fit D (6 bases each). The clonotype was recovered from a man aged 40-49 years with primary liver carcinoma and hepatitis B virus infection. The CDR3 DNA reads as TGTGTCAGCAGTCCCGTAGGGGGAGGCATAGATACGCAGTATTTT. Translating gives CVSSPVGGGIDTQYF.